The present TCR beta chain was sequenced within a study of shared clonotypes between healthy human individuals (dated by TCRdb to about 2020). General notes on the study: A couple of women and a few men aged 18 to 49 years were included in the cohort. For each donor, CD4 naive and CD4 memory were each run on three plates, CD8 naive on two plates, and CD8 memory on one plate. Blood TCR repertoires of about 5 healthy adults were deeply sequenced to estimate repertoire size and the extent of clonotype sharing between individuals. To increase sequencing depth and limit assay-specific biases, TCR repertoire library preparation and sequencing were carried out by different laboratories using diverse techniques. Each donor's leukapheresis produced roughly between roughly 0.85 and 9.5 billion PBMCs.

As concerns this clone: The clone's antigen remains unknown. No base qualities exist here, and no much larger clone lies one base off it.

Using the deep immunoSEQ assay, TCR CDR3 regions were amplified from genomic DNA by multiplex PCR. Extracted genomic DNA from each cell subset was distributed evenly across all wells of several immunoSEQ 96-well plates, and each plate was treated as a replicate. For sorted subsets, each replicate PCR was loaded with 200 to 250 ng genomic DNA, equivalent to 25,000 to 35,000 T cell genomes. Purified libraries were measured with a Qubit 3.0 fluorometer, size-checked on a Bioanalyzer 2100, and measured again with the KAPA Library Quantification kit. A separate single-read 150-cycle Illumina NextSeq 550 flow cell was used to sequence each immunoSEQ 96-well plate. In the paper's pipeline: Because the immunoSEQ output held only junctional sequences and lacked quality scores, the filtering could not match the filtering applied to full-length reads. To assign V/J genes and CDR3, sequences were annotated using PyIR, a Python wrapper for IgBLAST v1.9, with IMGT germline references. Reads were filtered out if the reads had weak V/J assignments (E-value above 1e-6), no CDR3, stop codons, out-of-frame junctions, or ambiguous translated residues. V3J clonotypes were defined as sequences sharing the same inferred V gene, J gene, and CDR3 amino acid sequence. To compute the percentage overlap between repertoires, the number of shared unique clonotypes was divided by the size of the smaller repertoire. RTK rarefaction, the Chao1 estimator, and Recon v2.1 estimates of unobserved clonotypes were used to assess repertoire richness. OLGA was used to compute generation probabilities for all TCRbeta clonotypes that the gDNA method yielded from four donors. TCRdb's version of the immuneACCESS table is confined to in-frame rearrangements and falls short of the full clone set. An unresolved V gene accounts for under half of the shortfall where checked; the remainder is of unknown origin. V and J calls and clone size are as listed in that table; D and trimming were resolved from the DNA. The sample table records millions of clones; approximately 95% of these occur just once. Approximately 0.4% of the sample goes to the ten largest clones.

V is pared back by 3 bases and J by 5 bases, with 13 bases lying between the germline termini. In the germline V gene, CDR1 corresponds to SGDLS and CDR2 to YYNGEE. The CDR3 starts with the cysteine, ends with the phenylalanine, and has 14 residues. Only CDR3 DNA is held: 42 bases, read in frame from base 1. The donors were healthy, HIV-negative adults who had no recently reported acute infections or vaccinations. Every donor was a Caucasian adult residing in Nashville, Tennessee, USA. CD4+ T cells were enriched through magnetic negative selection, after which naive cells were positively selected on CD45RA and the remaining negative fraction served as the memory subset. Blood was collected by leukapheresis, and PBMCs were isolated by Ficoll-Histopaque density gradient centrifugation and then cryopreserved in liquid nitrogen vapor phase. Analytical flow cytometry was used to check the purity and quantity of each magnetically sorted T cell population. Genomic DNA was isolated from every sorted fraction and measured by UV absorbance on a Nanodrop 2000c.

The paper's findings and limits, for the study overall: Rarefaction of sorted-subset datasets indicated incomplete sequencing despite the large sequencing depth. Larger estimated clonotype richness was generally found for naive subsets than for memory subsets. Because the study included only a small number of donors, the genetic and exposure-history diversity represented was limited. Compared with non-shared clonotypes, clonotypes shared by all four sorted-subset donors had higher generation probabilities. Only blood was sampled, and tissue TCR repertoires likely differ from those in blood. Sharing across four donors was observed for around 4.8% of naive CD4, over 3% of naive CD8, about 2.3% of memory CD4, and less than 0.45% of memory CD8 clonotypes. Pairwise subsampling indicated that sequencing depth was expected to affect the degree of clonotype sharing among donors.

This clonotype was sampled from a man between 18 and 29 years old in good health. Some clones in this sample may be carry-over from other donors' samples. The sequenced sample consisted of naive CD4+ T cells from PBMCs. Per the publication, the cell subset or site label means: CD45RA+ positively selected. The V and J genes are TRBV9 and TRBJ2-3; a confident D gene designation cannot be given. The CDR3 here reads CASSGLILGDTQYF. The nucleotides read TGTGCCAGCAGCGGCCTAATATTAGGAGATACGCAGTATTTT.